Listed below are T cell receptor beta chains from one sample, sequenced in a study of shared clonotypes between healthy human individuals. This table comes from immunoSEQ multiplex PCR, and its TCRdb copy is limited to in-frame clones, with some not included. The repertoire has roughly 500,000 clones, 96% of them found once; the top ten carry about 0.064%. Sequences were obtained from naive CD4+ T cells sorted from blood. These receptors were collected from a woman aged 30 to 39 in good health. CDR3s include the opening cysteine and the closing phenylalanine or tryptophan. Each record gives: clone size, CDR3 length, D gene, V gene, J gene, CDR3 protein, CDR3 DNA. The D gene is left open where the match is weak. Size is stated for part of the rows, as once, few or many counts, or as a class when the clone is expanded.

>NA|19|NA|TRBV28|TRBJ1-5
CASSFPGDRRTYSNQPQHF
TGTGCCAGCAGTTTCCCCGGTGACAGGCGAACTTATAGCAATCAGCCCCAGCATTTT
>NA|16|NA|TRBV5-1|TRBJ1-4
CASSLEGMGGNEKLFF
TGCGCCAGCAGCTTGGAGGGGATGGGGGGAAATGAAAAACTGTTTTTT
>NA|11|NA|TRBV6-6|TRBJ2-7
CASTSGYEQYF
TGTGCCAGCACCTCCGGATACGAGCAGTACTTC
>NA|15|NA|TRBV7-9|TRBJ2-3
CASSLLAPRADTQYF
TGTGCCAGCAGCTTGTTGGCACCCCGAGCTGATACGCAGTATTTT
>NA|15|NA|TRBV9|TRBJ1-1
CASSALPVKNTEAFF
TGTGCCAGCAGCGCCCTCCCGGTGAAGAACACTGAAGCTTTCTTT
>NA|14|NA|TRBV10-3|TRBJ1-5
CAISESYGNQPQHF
TGTGCCATCAGTGAGTCGTATGGCAATCAGCCCCAGCATTTT
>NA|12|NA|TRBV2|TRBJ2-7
CASRLGFLEQYF
TGTGCCAGCAGGCTCGGATTCCTCGAGCAGTACTTC
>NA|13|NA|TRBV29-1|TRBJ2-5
CSVVRSIQETQYF
TGCAGCGTTGTGCGTAGTATACAAGAGACCCAGTACTTC
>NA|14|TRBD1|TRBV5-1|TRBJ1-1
CASRSQGAMTEAFF
TGCGCCAGCAGATCCCAGGGGGCGATGACTGAAGCTTTCTTT
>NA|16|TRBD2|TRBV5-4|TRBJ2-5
CASSPGLAGGTETQYF
TGTGCCAGCAGCCCCGGACTAGCGGGAGGGACGGAGACCCAGTACTTC
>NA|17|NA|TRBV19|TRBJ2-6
CASRLLASGPGANVLTF
TGTGCCAGTAGGCTACTAGCCTCGGGTCCTGGGGCCAACGTCCTGACTTTC
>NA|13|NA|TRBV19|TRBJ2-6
CASRTAGANVLTF
TGTGCCAGTAGGACAGCGGGGGCCAACGTCCTGACTTTC
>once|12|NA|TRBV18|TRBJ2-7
CASSLGYYEQYF
TGTGCCAGCTCCCTAGGATATTACGAGCAGTACTTC
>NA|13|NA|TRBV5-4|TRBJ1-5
CTSSLQGNQPQHF
TGTACCAGCAGCTTGCAAGGAAATCAGCCCCAGCATTTT
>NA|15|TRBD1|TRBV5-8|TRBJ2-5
CASRVDRGASETQYF
TGTGCCAGCAGGGTGGACAGGGGGGCATCAGAGACCCAGTACTTC
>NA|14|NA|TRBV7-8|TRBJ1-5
CASRGAGDNQPQHF
TGTGCCAGTCGTGGCGCAGGGGACAATCAGCCCCAGCATTTT
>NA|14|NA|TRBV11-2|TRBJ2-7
CASSHTEGTYEQYF
TGTGCCAGCAGCCACACAGAGGGGACCTACGAGCAGTACTTC
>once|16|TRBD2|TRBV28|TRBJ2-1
CASSSGLAEIRNEQFF
TGTGCCAGCAGCTCCGGACTAGCGGAGATAAGGAATGAGCAGTTCTTC
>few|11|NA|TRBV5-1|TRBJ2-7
CASSLDYEQYF
TGCGCCAGCAGCCTGGACTACGAGCAGTACTTC
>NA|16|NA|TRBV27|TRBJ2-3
CASTDGGRDGTDTQYF
TGTGCCAGCACCGATGGGGGGCGGGATGGCACAGATACGCAGTATTTT
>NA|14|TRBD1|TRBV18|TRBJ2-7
CASSPVRGRFEQYF
TGTGCCAGCTCACCAGTAAGGGGGCGCTTCGAGCAGTACTTC
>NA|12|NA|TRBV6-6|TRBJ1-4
CASSPRGEKLFF
TGTGCCAGCAGTCCACGGGGGGAAAAACTGTTTTTT
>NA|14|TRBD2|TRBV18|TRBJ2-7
CASSITSGRREQYF
TGTGCCAGCTCAATCACTAGCGGGAGGAGAGAGCAGTACTTC
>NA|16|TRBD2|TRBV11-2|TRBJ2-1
CASSLVFTSGRNEQFF
TGTGCCAGCAGCTTAGTTTTTACTAGCGGGAGAAATGAGCAGTTCTTC
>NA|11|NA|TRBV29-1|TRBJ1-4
CSVSQGEKLFF
TGCAGCGTAAGTCAGGGTGAAAAACTGTTTTTT
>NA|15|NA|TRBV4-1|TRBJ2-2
CASSQVYIHTGELFF
TGCGCCAGCAGCCAGGTATACATCCACACCGGGGAGCTGTTTTTT
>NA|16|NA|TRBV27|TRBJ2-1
CASSTAGQRYANEQFF
TGTGCCAGCAGCACCGCCGGACAGAGGTACGCCAATGAGCAGTTCTTC
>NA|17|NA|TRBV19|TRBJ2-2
CASSRGIRGVITGELFF
TGTGCCAGTAGTCGCGGCATTAGGGGGGTGATCACCGGGGAGCTGTTTTTT
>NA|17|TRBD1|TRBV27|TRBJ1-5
CASSPRQGARVNQPQHF
TGTGCCAGCAGTCCTCGACAGGGGGCAAGGGTCAATCAGCCCCAGCATTTT
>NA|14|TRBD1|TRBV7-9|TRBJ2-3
CATPHRGPTDTQYF
TGTGCCACCCCCCACAGGGGACCCACAGATACGCAGTATTTT
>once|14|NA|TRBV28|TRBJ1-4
CASSFGVTGEKLFF
TGTGCCAGCAGTTTCGGGGTAACGGGTGAAAAACTGTTTTTT
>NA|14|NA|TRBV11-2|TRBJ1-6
CASSLALSEPTLHF
TGTGCCAGCAGCTTAGCATTAAGTGAGCCCACCCTCCACTTT
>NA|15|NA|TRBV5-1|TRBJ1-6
CASSLGGQYNSPLHF
TGCGCCAGCAGCTTGGGGGGCCAGTATAATTCACCCCTCCACTTT
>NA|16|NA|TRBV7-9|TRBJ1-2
CASSLTRAGPSYGYTF
TGTGCCAGCAGCTTGACCAGAGCAGGGCCCTCTTATGGCTACACCTTC
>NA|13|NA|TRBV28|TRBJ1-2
CASSSGDTYGYTF
TGTGCCAGCAGTTCAGGGGACACCTATGGCTACACCTTC
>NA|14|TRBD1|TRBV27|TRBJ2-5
CASSRRTGQETQYF
TGTGCCAGCTCCCGCCGGACAGGGCAAGAGACCCAGTACTTC
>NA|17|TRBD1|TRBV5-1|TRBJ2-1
CASSIRMGQPSFNEQFF
TGCGCCAGCAGCATAAGAATGGGACAGCCAAGCTTCAATGAGCAGTTCTTC
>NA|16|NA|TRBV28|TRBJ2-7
CASSFGTRKVPYEQYF
TGTGCCAGCAGTTTTGGGACTCGGAAGGTTCCCTACGAGCAGTACTTC
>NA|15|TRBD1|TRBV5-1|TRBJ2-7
CASSLGGGTGLEQYF
TGCGCCAGCAGCTTGGGAGGCGGGACAGGGCTCGAGCAGTACTTC
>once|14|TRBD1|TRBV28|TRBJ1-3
CASSFRGSGNTIYF
TGTGCCAGCAGTTTCAGGGGGTCTGGAAACACCATATATTTT
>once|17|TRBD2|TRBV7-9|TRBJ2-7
CASSVLGAGGRSYEQYF
TGTGCCAGCAGCGTGTTGGGAGCGGGAGGTCGTTCTTACGAGCAGTACTTC
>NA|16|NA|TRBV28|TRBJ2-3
CASRGGVRGLTDTQYF
TGTGCCAGCAGGGGAGGGGTGCGGGGGCTCACAGATACGCAGTATTTT
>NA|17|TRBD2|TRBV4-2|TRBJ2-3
CASSQDGGLAGVDTQYF
TGTGCCAGCAGCCAAGATGGAGGATTAGCGGGAGTGGATACGCAGTATTTT
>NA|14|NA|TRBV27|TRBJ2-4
CASSQGLNLNIQYF
TGTGCCAGCAGTCAAGGACTGAATCTAAACATTCAGTACTTC
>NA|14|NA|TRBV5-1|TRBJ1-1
CASSNSGVNTEAFF
TGCGCCAGCAGCAATTCAGGGGTGAACACTGAAGCTTTCTTT